This T cell receptor beta chain was identified during a study of CD8+ T cells in alopecia areata. As to this clone: What it binds is not known.

RNA, once extracted, was reverse transcribed into cDNA for use as the sequencing template. Sequenced by immunoSEQ multiplex PCR; TCRdb stores in-frame clones only, minus some. Among some 130,000 clones, 45% to 65% were seen once, and the ten largest hold 3.5% to 5.5%. Germline CDR1 SGHNT, CDR2 YYREEE (reference sequence). Trimming pared 4 bases from V and 1 base from J, leaving 8 bases between. The CDR3 contains 13 residues. Study findings and constraints: TCR sharing across patients was less clear than in mice, possibly HLA-related.

The source material was CD4+ T cells sorted from blood, sampled at week 0. This receptor was obtained from a human donor with alopecia areata. The chain links TRBV5-4 to TRBJ1-1; unclear D gene. CDR3 nucleotide sequence: TGTGCCAGCAGCGCCAACACGAACACTGAAGCTTTCTTT. This translates into CASSANTNTEAFF.